This is a list of T cell receptor beta chains from one sample in a study of beta chain features in type 1 diabetes. This table comes from immunoSEQ multiplex PCR, and its TCRdb copy is limited to in-frame clones, with some not included. This sample has about 130,000 clones, with 9% found just once. Sequencing was performed on central memory CD4+ T cells from blood. These TCRs come from a man aged 25-45 years with type 1 diabetes. Both conserved end residues are part of each CDR3. A D gene is named only where the DNA matches it firmly. Some rows mark clone size as missing; the rest say once, few, many or name a class of expanded clone.

D gene	V gene	clone size	J gene	CDR3 protein	CDR3 DNA
.	TRBV28	few	TRBJ2-7	CASTGRGQGESYEQYF	TGTGCCAGCACCGGGAGGGGACAGGGCGAAAGCTACGAGCAGTACTTC
TRBD1	TRBV6-1	few	TRBJ2-7	CASSVQGDLTYEQYF	TGTGCCAGCAGTGTCCAGGGGGACCTCACCTACGAGCAGTACTTC
TRBD1	TRBV7-7	few	TRBJ1-1	CASSLAIQGARTEAFF	TGTGCTAGCAGCTTAGCGATCCAGGGGGCGCGAACTGAAGCTTTCTTT
TRBD1	TRBV5-6	few	TRBJ1-5	CASSLRDSENQPQHF	TGTGCCAGCAGCCTACGGGACAGTGAGAATCAGCCCCAGCATTTT
.	TRBV5-4	.	TRBJ2-5	CASSFNRGIETQYF	TGTGCCAGCAGCTTTAACCGGGGGATAGAGACCCAGTACTTC
TRBD2	TRBV18	.	TRBJ2-5	CASSPRGGTQETQYF	TGTGCCAGCTCACCACGCGGGGGGACCCAAGAGACCCAGTACTTC
.	TRBV7-2	few	TRBJ2-3	CASSLGGAGTGRDTQYF	TGTGCCAGCAGCTTAGGAGGGGCGGGGACGGGGAGAGATACGCAGTATTTT
TRBD1	TRBV28	few	TRBJ1-1	CASSWGQLNTEAFF	TGTGCCAGCAGTTGGGGACAGTTGAACACTGAAGCTTTCTTT
.	TRBV9	few	TRBJ2-4	CASSVDKVCGKNIQYF	TGTGCCAGCAGCGTCGACAAGGTTTGTGGCAAAAACATTCAGTACTTC
.	TRBV5-1	.	TRBJ1-2	CASSFPGSDYGYTF	TGCGCCAGCAGCTTCCCGGGGTCGGACTATGGCTACACCTTC
.	TRBV7-9	.	TRBJ2-1	CASSSDLSSYNEQFF	TGTGCCAGCAGCTCAGACTTGAGCTCCTACAATGAGCAGTTCTTC
TRBD1	TRBV19	few	TRBJ2-7	CASSIVQPRGQGGNYEQYF	TGTGCCAGTAGTATAGTGCAGCCCAGAGGACAGGGGGGAAACTACGAGCAGTACTTC
.	TRBV23-1	.	TRBJ1-6	CASSQGDPIDRSPLHF	TGCGCCAGCAGTCAGGGGGACCCAATCGACAGGTCACCCCTCCACTTT
.	TRBV5-6	few	TRBJ2-3	CASSLEPTPTDTQYF	TGTGCCAGCAGCTTGGAGCCCACCCCCACAGATACGCAGTATTTT
.	TRBV29-1	many	TRBJ2-7	CSVGEYEQYF	TGCAGCGTTGGCGAATACGAGCAGTACTTC
.	TRBV4-2	.	TRBJ2-5	CASSQASGVGETQYF	TGTGCCAGCAGCCAAGCATCGGGGGTTGGGGAGACCCAGTACTTC
.	TRBV7-2	.	TRBJ2-5	CASSLVGGGETQYF	TGTGCCAGCAGCTTAGTGGGTGGGGGGGAGACCCAGTACTTC
TRBD1	TRBV6-4	few	TRBJ1-1	CASSVGQMNTEAFF	TGTGCCAGCAGCGTGGGACAGATGAACACTGAAGCTTTCTTT
.	TRBV28	.	TRBJ1-5	CASSSSRRGVDQPQHF	TGTGCCAGCAGTTCCTCTCGCAGGGGTGTGGATCAGCCCCAGCATTTT
TRBD2	TRBV13	few	TRBJ2-5	CASSLVSSGGAQETQYF	TGTGCCAGCAGCTTAGTTAGTAGCGGGGGGGCCCAAGAGACCCAGTACTTC
.	TRBV30	few	TRBJ1-2	CAWSTTAEGGYTF	TGTGCCTGGAGTACAACGGCGGAGGGGGGCTACACCTTC
TRBD1	TRBV18	.	TRBJ2-7	CASSPWDSHEQYF	TGTGCCAGCTCACCCTGGGACAGCCACGAGCAGTACTTC
.	TRBV27	.	TRBJ2-3	CASSPKTASTDTQYF	TGTGCCAGCAGCCCTAAGACAGCCAGCACAGATACGCAGTATTTT
.	TRBV11-2	.	TRBJ2-1	CASSLAGVAVNEQFF	TGTGCCAGCAGCTTAGCCGGGGTAGCGGTAAATGAGCAGTTCTTC
.	TRBV6-6	.	TRBJ1-2	CASSLTEYGYTF	TGTGCCAGCAGCCTGACAGAATATGGCTACACCTTC
TRBD2	TRBV7-2	.	TRBJ2-2	CASSLLAGEFGELFF	TGTGCCAGCAGCCTTCTAGCGGGGGAATTTGGGGAGCTGTTTTTT
TRBD2	TRBV2	.	TRBJ2-5	CASSEMGSGGYQETQYF	TGTGCCAGCAGTGAAATGGGTAGCGGGGGGTACCAAGAGACCCAGTACTTC
.	TRBV5-1	.	TRBJ1-5	CASSLGGGDQPQHF	TGCGCCAGCAGCTTGGGGGGAGGGGACCAGCCCCAGCATTTT
.	TRBV30	few	TRBJ2-3	CAWRRPGATDTQYF	TGTGCCTGGAGGCGACCTGGGGCCACAGATACGCAGTATTTT
.	TRBV15	few	TRBJ1-2	CATSGPREQHYGYTF	TGTGCCACCAGCGGGCCCCGGGAGCAACACTATGGCTACACCTTC
.	TRBV30	.	TRBJ2-3	CAWSMTGNTQYF	TGTGCCTGGAGCATGACGGGGAATACGCAGTATTTT
.	TRBV2	.	TRBJ2-1	CASRTDRPGSLF	TGTGCCAGCAGGACTGACAGACCCGGCAGCCTCTTC
TRBD1	TRBV7-9	.	TRBJ1-1	CALETQGATEAFF	TGTGCCTTAGAAACTCAGGGGGCCACTGAAGCTTTCTTT
.	TRBV6-1	few	TRBJ2-7	CASSLSGALSYEQYF	TGTGCCAGCAGTCTGTCCGGTGCCCTCTCCTACGAGCAGTACTTC
TRBD1	TRBV9	many	TRBJ2-7	CASSPGQGAEQYF	TGTGCCAGCAGCCCGGGACAGGGGGCCGAGCAGTACTTC
.	TRBV18	.	TRBJ1-5	CASSRQDSNQPQHF	TGTGCCAGCTCACGACAGGATAGCAATCAGCCCCAGCATTTT
.	TRBV18	few	TRBJ1-6	CASSPELDRALHF	TGTGCCAGCTCACCAGAATTGGATCGGGCCCTCCACTTT
TRBD1	TRBV30	few	TRBJ2-1	CAWLGQASLNEQFF	TGTGCCTGGTTGGGACAGGCCTCCCTTAATGAGCAGTTCTTC
TRBD1	TRBV23-1	few	TRBJ1-5	CASSQSITGAGLVLGMPQHF	TGCGCCAGCAGTCAATCGATCACAGGGGCTGGGTTGGTACTGGGGATGCCCCAGCATTTT
.	TRBV5-4	.	TRBJ1-1	CASSLAGGGTEAFF	TGTGCCAGCAGCTTGGCCGGGGGGGGAACTGAAGCTTTCTTT
.	TRBV7-2	many	TRBJ2-6	CASSSNSGANVLTF	TGTGCCAGCAGCTCAAACTCTGGGGCCAACGTCCTGACTTTC
.	TRBV5-1	.	TRBJ2-3	CASRGALTDTQYF	TGCGCCAGCAGGGGGGCCCTGACAGATACGCAGTATTTT
.	TRBV7-9	.	TRBJ2-1	CASSFPLGGNEQFF	TGTGCCAGCAGTTTCCCCCTCGGGGGCAATGAGCAGTTCTTC
TRBD2	TRBV6-5	.	TRBJ2-1	CASSPGLANEQFF	TGTGCCAGCTCCCCGGGACTAGCCAATGAGCAGTTCTTC
.	TRBV7-9	few	TRBJ1-2	CASSRVANYGYTF	TGTGCCAGCAGCCGGGTCGCTAACTATGGCTACACCTTC
.	TRBV7-9	few	TRBJ2-2	CASSPTNTGELFF	TGTGCCAGCAGTCCAACGAACACCGGGGAGCTGTTTTTT
.	TRBV10-3	.	TRBJ2-1	CAISVDRYNEQFF	TGTGCCATCAGTGTGGACAGATACAATGAGCAGTTCTTC
TRBD1	TRBV28	few	TRBJ2-7	CASSLLGQGEKEQYF	TGTGCCAGCAGTTTACTGGGACAGGGGGAAAAAGAGCAGTACTTC
.	TRBV5-1	.	TRBJ2-1	CASSFTVGSYNEQFF	TGCGCCAGCAGCTTCACAGTGGGCTCCTACAATGAGCAGTTCTTC